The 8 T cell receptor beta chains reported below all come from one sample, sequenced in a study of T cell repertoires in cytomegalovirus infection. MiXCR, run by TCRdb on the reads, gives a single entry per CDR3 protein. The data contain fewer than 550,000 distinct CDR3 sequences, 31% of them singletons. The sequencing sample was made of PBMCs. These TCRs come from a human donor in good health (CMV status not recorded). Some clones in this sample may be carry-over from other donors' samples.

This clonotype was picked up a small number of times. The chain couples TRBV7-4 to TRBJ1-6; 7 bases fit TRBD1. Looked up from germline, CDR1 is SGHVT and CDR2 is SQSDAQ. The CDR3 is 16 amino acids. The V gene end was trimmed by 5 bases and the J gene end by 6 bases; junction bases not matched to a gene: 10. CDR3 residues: CASSPTGQEFNSPLHF. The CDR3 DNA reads TGTGCCAGCAGCCCGACCGGACAGGAGTTTAATTCACCCCTCCACTTT.

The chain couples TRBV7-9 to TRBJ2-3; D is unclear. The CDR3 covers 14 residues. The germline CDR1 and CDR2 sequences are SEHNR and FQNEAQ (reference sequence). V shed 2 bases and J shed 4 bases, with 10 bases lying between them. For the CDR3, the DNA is TGTGCCAGCAGCTTAAACCCTACATCAGATACGCAGTATTTT. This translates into CASSLNPTSDTQYF.

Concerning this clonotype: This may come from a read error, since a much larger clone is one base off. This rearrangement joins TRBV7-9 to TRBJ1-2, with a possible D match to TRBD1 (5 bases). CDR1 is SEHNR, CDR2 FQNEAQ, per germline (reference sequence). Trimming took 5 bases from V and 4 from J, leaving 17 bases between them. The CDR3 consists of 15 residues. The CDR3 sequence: CASSDPGALGYGYTF. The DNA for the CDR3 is TGTGCCAGCAGCGACCCCGGGGCGCTGGGCTATGGCTACACCTTC.

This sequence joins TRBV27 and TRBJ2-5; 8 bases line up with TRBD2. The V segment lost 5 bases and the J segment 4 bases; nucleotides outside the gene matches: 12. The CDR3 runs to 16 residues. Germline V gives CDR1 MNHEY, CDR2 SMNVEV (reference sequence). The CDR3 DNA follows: TGTGCCAGCAGTCTCCTTCGGGGGGGGAGGAGAGAGACCCAGTACTTC. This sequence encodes CASSLLRGGRRETQYF.

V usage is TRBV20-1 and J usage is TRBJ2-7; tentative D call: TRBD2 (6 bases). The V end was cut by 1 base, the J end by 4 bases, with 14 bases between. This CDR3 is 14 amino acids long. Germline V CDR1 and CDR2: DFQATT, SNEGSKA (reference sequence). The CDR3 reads CSARGQTSQYEQYF. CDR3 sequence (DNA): TGCAGTGCTAGAGGTCAGACTAGTCAGTACGAGCAGTACTTC.

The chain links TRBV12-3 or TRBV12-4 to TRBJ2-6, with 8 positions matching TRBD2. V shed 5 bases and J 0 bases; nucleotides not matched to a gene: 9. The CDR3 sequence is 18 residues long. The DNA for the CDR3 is TGTGCCAGCAGTCCCCGGGGGGGGGGCAACTCTGGGGCCAACGTCCTGACTTTC. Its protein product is CASSPRGGGNSGANVLTF.

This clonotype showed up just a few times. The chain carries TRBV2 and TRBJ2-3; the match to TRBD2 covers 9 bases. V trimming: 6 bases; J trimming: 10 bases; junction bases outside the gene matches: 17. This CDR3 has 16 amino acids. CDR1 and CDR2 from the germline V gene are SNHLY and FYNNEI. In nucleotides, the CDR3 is TGTGCCAGCAGCCTGGACGCGGGGGGGCCAAACGGTCCGCAGTATTTT. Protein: CASSLDAGGPNGPQYF.

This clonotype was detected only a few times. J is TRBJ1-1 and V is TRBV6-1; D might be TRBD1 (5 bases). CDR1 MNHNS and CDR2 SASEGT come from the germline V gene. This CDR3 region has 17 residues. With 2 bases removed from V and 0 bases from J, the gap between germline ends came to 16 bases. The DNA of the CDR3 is TGTGCCAGCAGTGAACGCAGGGTTAGTAGGATGAACACTGAAGCTTTCTTT. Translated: CASSERRVSRMNTEAFF.